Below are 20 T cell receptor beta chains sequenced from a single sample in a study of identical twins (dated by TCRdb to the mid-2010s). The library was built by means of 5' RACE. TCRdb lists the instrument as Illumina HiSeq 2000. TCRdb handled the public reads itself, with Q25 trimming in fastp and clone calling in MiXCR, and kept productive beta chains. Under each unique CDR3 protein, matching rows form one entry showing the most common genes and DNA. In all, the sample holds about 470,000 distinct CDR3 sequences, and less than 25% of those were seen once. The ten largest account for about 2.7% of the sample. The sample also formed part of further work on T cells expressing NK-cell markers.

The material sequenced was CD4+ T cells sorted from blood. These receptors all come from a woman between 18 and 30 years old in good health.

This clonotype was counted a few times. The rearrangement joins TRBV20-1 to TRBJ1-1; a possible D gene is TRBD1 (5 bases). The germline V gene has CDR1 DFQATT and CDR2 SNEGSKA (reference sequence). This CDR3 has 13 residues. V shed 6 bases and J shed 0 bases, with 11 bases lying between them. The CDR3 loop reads CSAAGDLNTEAFF. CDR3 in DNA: TGCAGTGCCGCGGGGGATTTGAACACTGAAGCTTTCTTT.

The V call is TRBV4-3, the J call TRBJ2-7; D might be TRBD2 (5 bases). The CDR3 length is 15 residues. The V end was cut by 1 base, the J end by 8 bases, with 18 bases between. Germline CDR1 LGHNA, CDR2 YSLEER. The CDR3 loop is CASSQGGGVSPQQYF. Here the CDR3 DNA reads TGCGCCAGCAGCCAAGGTGGAGGAGTGTCGCCCCAGCAGTACTTC.

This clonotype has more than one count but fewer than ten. The CDR3 nucleotides are TGTGCCAGCAGCTTAGGGTACTCTGGAAACACCATATATTTT. Translating gives CASSLGYSGNTIYF. The chain couples TRBV7-3 to TRBJ1-3; D not certain. The CDR3 totals 14 residues. The V gene lost 2 bases and the J gene lost 0 bases, with 5 bases spanning the gap. CDR1 and CDR2 (germline): SGHTA, FQGTGA.

CDR3 DNA sequence: TGTGCCAGTAGTACTAGCGCTACCTACGAGCAGTACTTC. Its translation is CASSTSATYEQYF. V is TRBV19 and J is TRBJ2-7; D might be TRBD2 (6 bases). CDR1 is LNHDA, CDR2 SQIVND, per germline (reference sequence). CDR3 length: 13 residues. V was trimmed by 4 bases and J by 2 bases, leaving 9 bases between them. Complete variable domain (other parts from reference TRBV19 and TRBJ2-7): DGGITQSPKYLFRKEGQNVTLSCEQNLNHDAMYWYRQDPGQGLRLIYYSQIVNDFQKGDIAEGYSVSREKKESFPLTVTSAQKNPTAFYLCASSTSATYEQYFGPGTRLTVT.

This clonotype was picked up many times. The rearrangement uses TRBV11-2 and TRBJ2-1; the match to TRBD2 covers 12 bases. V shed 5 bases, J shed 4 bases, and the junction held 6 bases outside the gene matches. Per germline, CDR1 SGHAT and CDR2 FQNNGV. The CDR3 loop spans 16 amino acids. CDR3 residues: CASSIRLAGVYNEQFF. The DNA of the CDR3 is TGTGCCAGCAGCATCCGACTAGCGGGAGTTTACAATGAGCAGTTCTTC.

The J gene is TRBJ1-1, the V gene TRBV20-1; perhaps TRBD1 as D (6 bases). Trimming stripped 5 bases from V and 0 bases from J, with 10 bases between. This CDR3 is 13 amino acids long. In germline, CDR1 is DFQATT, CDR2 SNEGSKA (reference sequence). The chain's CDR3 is CSAVQGVNTEAFF. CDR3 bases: TGCAGTGCTGTACAGGGTGTGAACACTGAAGCTTTCTTT.

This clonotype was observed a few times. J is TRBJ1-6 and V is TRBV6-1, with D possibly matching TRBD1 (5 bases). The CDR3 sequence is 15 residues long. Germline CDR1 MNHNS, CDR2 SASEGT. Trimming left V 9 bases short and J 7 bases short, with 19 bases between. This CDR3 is CASMSDNPTNSPLHF. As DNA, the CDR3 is TGTGCCAGTATGTCGGACAATCCGACCAATTCACCCCTCCACTTT.

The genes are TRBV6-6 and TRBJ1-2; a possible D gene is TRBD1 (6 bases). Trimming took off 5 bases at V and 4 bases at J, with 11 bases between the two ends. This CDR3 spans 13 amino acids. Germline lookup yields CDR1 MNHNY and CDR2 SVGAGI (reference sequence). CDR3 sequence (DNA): TGTGCCAGCAGTACCGGACAGTCCTATGGCTACACCTTC. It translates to CASSTGQSYGYTF.

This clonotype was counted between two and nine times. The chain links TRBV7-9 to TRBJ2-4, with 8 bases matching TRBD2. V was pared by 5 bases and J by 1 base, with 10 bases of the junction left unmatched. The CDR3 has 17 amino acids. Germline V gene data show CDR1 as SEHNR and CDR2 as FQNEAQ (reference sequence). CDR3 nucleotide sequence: TGTGCCAGCAGCCCAAATCCTAAGCGGGGGGCCAAAAACATTCAGTACTTC. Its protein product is CASSPNPKRGAKNIQYF. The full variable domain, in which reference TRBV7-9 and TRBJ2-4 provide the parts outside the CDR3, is DTGVSQNPRHKITKRGQNVTFRCDPISEHNRLYWYRQTLGQGPEFLTYFQNEAQLEKSRLLSDRFSAERPKGSFSTLEIQRTEQGDSAMYLCASSPNPKRGAKNIQYFGAGTRLSVL.

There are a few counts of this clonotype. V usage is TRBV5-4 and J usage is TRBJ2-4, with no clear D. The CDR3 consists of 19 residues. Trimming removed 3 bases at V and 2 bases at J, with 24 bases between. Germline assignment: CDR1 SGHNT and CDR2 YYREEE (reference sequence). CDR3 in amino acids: CASSWWTGPTPRTKNIQYF. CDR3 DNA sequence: TGTGCCAGCAGCTGGTGGACCGGGCCCACCCCGAGGACCAAAAACATTCAGTACTTC.

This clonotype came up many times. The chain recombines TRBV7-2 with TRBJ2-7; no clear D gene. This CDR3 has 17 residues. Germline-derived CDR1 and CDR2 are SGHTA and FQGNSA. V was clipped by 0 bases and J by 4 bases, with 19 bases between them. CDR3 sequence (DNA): TGTGCCAGCAGCTTAGCCTATCCGGCCTCCAATTCGTACGAGCAGTACTTC. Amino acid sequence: CASSLAYPASNSYEQYF.

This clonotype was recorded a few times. CDR3 sequence (DNA): TGTGCCAGCAGCTCCCGACAGGGGGTCCAAGAGACCCAGTACTTC. Translating gives CASSSRQGVQETQYF. The chain is built from TRBV12-3 or TRBV12-4 and TRBJ2-5; the match to TRBD1 covers 9 bases. V trimming: 6 bases; J trimming: 1 base; junction bases outside the gene matches: 6. The CDR3 has 15 residues.

CDR3 nucleotides: TGTGCCAGCAGCCAACTGGTTTGGGGGACCCAGTACTTC. It is translated as CASSQLVWGTQYF. The rearrangement links TRBV14 to TRBJ2-5; D gene uncertain. CDR3 length equals 13 residues. Germline CDR1 reads SGHDN; CDR2 reads FVKESK. V gave up 2 bases and J gave up 7 bases, with 11 bases separating them.

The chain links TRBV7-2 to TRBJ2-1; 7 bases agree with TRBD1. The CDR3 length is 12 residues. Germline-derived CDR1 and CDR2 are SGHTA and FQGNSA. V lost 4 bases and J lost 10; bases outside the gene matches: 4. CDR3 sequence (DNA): TGTGCCAGCAGCTCCTGGGACAGAGAGCAGTTCTTC. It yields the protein CASSSWDREQFF.

Written as DNA, the CDR3 is TGTGCCATCACCCGACATCTGGGAGATACGCAGTATTTT. It codes for CAITRHLGDTQYF. The V gene is TRBV10-3, the J gene TRBJ2-3; D uncertain. Trimming shortened V by 7 bases and J by 5 bases, and 13 bases separated the two germline ends. The CDR3 has 13 amino acids. Germline loops: CDR1 ENHRY, CDR2 SYGVKD.

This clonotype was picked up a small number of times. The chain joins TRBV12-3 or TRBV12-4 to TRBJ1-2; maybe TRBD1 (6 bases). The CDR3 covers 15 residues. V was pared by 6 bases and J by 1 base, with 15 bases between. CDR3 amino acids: CASSFGTSYNYGYTF. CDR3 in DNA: TGTGCCAGCAGCTTCGGGACATCGTATAACTATGGCTACACCTTC.

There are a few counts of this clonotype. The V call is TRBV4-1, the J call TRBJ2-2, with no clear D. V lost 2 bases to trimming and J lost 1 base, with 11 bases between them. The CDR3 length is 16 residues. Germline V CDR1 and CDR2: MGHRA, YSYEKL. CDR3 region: CASSQYHRRNTGELFF. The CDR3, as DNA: TGCGCCAGCAGCCAATATCACCGACGGAACACCGGGGAGCTGTTTTTT.

CDR3 region: CASSLVASGTQEQFF. As DNA, the CDR3 is TGCGCCAGCAGCTTGGTGGCTAGCGGGACACAAGAGCAGTTCTTC. V gene TRBV5-1 combines with J gene TRBJ2-1, with 9 bases matching TRBD2. Germline values: CDR1 SGHRS, CDR2 YFSETQ. The CDR3 contains 15 residues. Germline trimming cut 0 bases from V and 10 bases from J; bases unmatched to any gene: 8.

CDR3 residues: CASSLDVGSSYEQYF. The DNA for the CDR3 is TGCGCCAGCAGCTTGGATGTCGGAAGCTCCTACGAGCAGTACTTC. This chain links TRBV5-1 with TRBJ2-7, with D unclear. The length of the CDR3 is 15 residues. Trimming shortened V by 0 bases and J by 0 bases, and 10 bases separated the two germline ends. The germline V gene encodes CDR1 SGHRS and CDR2 YFSETQ. Drawing the rest from reference TRBV5-1 and TRBJ2-7, the complete variable domain is KAGVTQTPRYLIKTRGQQVTLSCSPISGHRSVSWYQQTPGQGLQFLFEYFSETQRNKGNFPGRFSGRQFSNSRSEMNVSTLELGDSALYLCASSLDVGSSYEQYFGPGTRLTVT.

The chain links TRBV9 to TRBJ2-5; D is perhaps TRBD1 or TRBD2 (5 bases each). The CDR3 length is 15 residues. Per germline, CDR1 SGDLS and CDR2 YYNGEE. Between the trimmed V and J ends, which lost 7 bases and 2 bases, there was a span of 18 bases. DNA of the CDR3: TGTGCCAGCGCCATGTGGGGCGGACTTCAAGAGACCCAGTACTTC. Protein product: CASAMWGGLQETQYF.